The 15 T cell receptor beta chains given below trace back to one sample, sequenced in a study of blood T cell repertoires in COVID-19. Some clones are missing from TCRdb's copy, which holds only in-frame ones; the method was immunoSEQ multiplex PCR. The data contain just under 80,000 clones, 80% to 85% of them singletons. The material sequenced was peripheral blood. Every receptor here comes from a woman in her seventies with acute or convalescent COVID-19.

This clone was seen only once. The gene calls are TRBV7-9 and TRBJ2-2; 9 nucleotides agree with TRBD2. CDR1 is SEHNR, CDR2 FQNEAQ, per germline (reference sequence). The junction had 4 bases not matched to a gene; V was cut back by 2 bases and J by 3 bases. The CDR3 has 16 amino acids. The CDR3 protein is CASSLTLAGDTGELFF. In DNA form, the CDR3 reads TGTGCCAGCAGCTTAACCTTAGCGGGAGACACCGGGGAGCTGTTTTTT.

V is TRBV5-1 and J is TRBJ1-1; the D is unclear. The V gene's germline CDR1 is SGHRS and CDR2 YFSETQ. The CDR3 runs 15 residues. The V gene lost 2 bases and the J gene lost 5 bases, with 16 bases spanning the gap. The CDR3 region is CASSFVPSGGTEAFF. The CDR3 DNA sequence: TGCGCCAGCAGCTTTGTTCCCTCGGGCGGGACTGAAGCTTTCTTT.

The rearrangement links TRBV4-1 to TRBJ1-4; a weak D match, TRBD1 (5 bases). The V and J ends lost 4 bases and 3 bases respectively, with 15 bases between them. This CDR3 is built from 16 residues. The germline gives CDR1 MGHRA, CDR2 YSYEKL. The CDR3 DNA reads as TGCGCCAGCAGCCCATCCGGGGGGGAGCCTAATGAAAAACTGTTTTTT. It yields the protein CASSPSGGEPNEKLFF.

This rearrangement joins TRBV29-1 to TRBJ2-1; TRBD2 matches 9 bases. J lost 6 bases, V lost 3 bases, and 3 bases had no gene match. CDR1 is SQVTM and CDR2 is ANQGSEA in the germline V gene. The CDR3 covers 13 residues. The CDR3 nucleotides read TGCAGCGTTGAGGAGACTAGCGGCAATGAGCAGTTCTTC. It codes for CSVEETSGNEQFF.

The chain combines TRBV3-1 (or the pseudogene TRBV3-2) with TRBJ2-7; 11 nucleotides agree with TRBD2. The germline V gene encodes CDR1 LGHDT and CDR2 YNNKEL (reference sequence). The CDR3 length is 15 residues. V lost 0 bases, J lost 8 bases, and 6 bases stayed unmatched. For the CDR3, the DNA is TGTGCCAGCAGCCAAGAGTTAGCGGGAGGGGAAAAGCAGTACTTC. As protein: CASSQELAGGEKQYF.

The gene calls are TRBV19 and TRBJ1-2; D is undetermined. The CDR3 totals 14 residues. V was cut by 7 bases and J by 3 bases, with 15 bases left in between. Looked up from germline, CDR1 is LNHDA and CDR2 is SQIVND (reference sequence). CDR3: CASTPAADYYGYTF. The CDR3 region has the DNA TGTGCCAGTACCCCCGCCGCGGATTACTATGGCTACACCTTC.

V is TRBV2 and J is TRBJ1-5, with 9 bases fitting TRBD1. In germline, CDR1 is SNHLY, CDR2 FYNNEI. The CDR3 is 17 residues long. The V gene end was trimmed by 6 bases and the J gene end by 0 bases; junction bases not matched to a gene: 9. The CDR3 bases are TGTGCCAGCAGCTACGGACAGGGGACATCTAGCAATCAGCCCCAGCATTTT. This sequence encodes CASSYGQGTSSNQPQHF.

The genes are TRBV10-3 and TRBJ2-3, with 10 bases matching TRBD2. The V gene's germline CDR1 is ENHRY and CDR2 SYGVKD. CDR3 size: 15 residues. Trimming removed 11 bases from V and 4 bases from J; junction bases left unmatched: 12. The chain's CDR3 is CAVRGLAGASDTQYF. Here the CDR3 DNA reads TGTGCCGTAAGGGGGCTAGCGGGAGCTTCAGATACGCAGTATTTT.

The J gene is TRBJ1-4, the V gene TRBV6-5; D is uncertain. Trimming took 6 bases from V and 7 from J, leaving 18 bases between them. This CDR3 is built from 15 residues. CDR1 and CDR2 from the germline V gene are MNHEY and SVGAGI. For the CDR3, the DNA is TGTGCCAGCAGCCGAAGGGAGGGCACCCTTGAAAAACTGTTTTTT. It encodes CASSRREGTLEKLFF.

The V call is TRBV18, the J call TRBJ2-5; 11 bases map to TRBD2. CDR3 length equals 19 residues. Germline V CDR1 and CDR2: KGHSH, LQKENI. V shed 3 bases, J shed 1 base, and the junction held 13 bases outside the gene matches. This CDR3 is CASSPRLAGSQEGQETQYF. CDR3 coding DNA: TGTGCCAGCTCACCTCGACTAGCGGGATCGCAGGAGGGCCAAGAGACCCAGTACTTC.

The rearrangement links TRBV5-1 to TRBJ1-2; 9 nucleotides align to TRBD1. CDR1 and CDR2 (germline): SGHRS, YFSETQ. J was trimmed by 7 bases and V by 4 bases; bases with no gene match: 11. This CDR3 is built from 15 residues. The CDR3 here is CASSKFRDREGGYTF. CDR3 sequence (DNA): TGCGCCAGCAGCAAATTCCGGGACAGGGAGGGTGGCTACACCTTC.

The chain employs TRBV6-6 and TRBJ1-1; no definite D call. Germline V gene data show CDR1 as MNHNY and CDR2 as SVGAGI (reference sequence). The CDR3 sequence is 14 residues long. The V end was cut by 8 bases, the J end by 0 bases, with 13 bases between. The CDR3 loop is CASCPADMNTEAFF. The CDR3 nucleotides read TGTGCCAGCTGCCCGGCAGACATGAACACTGAAGCTTTCTTT.

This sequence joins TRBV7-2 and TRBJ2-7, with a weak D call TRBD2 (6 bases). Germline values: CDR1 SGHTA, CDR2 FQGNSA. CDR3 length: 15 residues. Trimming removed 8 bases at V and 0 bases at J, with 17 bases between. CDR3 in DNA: TGTGCCAGCTCCTTCGGGGGTGGCATCTCCTACGAGCAGTACTTC. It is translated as CASSFGGGISYEQYF.

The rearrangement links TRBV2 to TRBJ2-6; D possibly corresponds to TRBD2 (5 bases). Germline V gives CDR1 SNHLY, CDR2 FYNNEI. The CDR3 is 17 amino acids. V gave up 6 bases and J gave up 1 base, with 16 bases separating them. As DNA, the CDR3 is TGTGCCAGCAGCCTGGACTTACTGTCTTCTGGGGCCAACGTCCTGACTTTC. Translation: CASSLDLLSSGANVLTF.

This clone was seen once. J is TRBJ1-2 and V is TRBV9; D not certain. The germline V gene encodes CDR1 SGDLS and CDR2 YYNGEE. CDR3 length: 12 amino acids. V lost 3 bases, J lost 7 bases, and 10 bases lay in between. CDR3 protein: CASSAQFSGYTF. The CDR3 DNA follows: TGTGCCAGCAGCGCCCAATTCAGTGGCTACACCTTC.